This TCR beta chain was obtained from a study of blood T cell repertoires in COVID-19 (dated by TCRdb to 2018 to 2021). Notes on the research overall: Samples covering the acute and convalescent phases of COVID-19 were provided by collaborators in the United States, Italy and Spain. The prospective study material was composed of cDNA or gDNA derived from T cells, B-cell-depleted T cells, or PBMCs. Subjects who had been exposed to COVID-19, were actively infected with it, or had recovered from it provided the deeply sampled blood TCRbeta repertoires that made up the dataset. A freely available public database, intended as a resource for researchers studying the immune response to SARS-CoV-2, is where the repertoires were released. The samples were drawn from the first 160 participants of the ongoing ImmuneRACE study and from some 1,300 subjects provided by 6 global collaborators. Nearly every sample came with metadata listing a de-identified subject ID, COVID-19 status, age in years and sex. Where available, HLA class I and class II types were obtained from metadata supplied by the sample provider rather than from assay-based typing.

A second Seattle source provided samples from volunteer blood donors who had recovered from COVID-19. Each collaborating institution followed its own protocols to collect whole blood in K2EDTA tubes. For TCRbeta analysis, collaborator samples were shipped as frozen whole blood, as isolated PBMCs, or as DNA extracted from either sample type. The germline V gene specifies SGHRS as CDR1 and YFSETQ as CDR2. The CDR3 starts with the cysteine, ends with the phenylalanine, and has 14 residues. Only the CDR3 DNA is retained, 42 bases long and in frame from the first base. The germline ends are 12 bases apart after V is trimmed by 4 bases and J by 2 bases. What the work shows at the level of the full study, not this receptor alone: How much clinical and demographic metadata was included differed by source and by participant, and the metadata was provided uncurated.

TCRbeta CDR3 regions were amplified from genomic DNA using the immunoSEQ Assay, a bias-controlled multiplex PCR. The published analysis was carried out like this. Within the assay, amplification of reference gene primers was used to estimate how many nucleated cells each sample contained. To quantify the absolute abundance of each unique TCRbeta CDR3 rearrangement, sequence reads were collapsed and filtered. Productive Simpson clonality was computed per sample as the square root of Simpson's diversity index over productive rearrangements. The source is immuneACCESS, and TCRdb retained only in-frame sequences with V and J called. Part of the clones is not carried over; for the studies checked, unresolved V genes explain less than half of this, and the remainder is unexplained. The V and J calls and clone size were taken over from that table, and D and trimming were inferred from the DNA. This sample is represented by 310,000 or so clones; 89% of them were singletons. The ten largest account for 5% to 7% of the sample.

Comments on this clone: Its recognized antigen is unknown. Base-call qualities are not available, and no considerably larger clone is one nucleotide away.

This receptor was obtained from a man aged 18 to 35 who had recovered from COVID-19. The V and J segments used are TRBV5-1 and TRBJ1-2; TRBD1 is a possible D gene, resting on 6 matching bases. Sequenced sample: peripheral blood. The nucleotides read TGCGCCAGCAGCGAGGGACACGTAAACTATGGCTACACCTTC. This gives the protein CASSEGHVNYGYTF.